This TCR beta chain appears in the sequencing data of a study of T cell responses to AZD1222 COVID-19 vaccine. Trimming pared 1 base from V and 0 bases from J, leaving 13 bases between. The CDR3 is 17 residues long. Germline lookup yields CDR1 LGHDT and CDR2 YNNKEL (reference sequence). The method was immunoSEQ multiplex PCR; TCRdb's version includes in-frame clones alone and lacks a portion of them. This table has some 79,000 clones, 70% to 90% appearing once. The material was peripheral blood, obtained 28 days after the second AZD1222 dose. The TCR comes from an adult who received the AZD1222 COVID-19 vaccine. The rearrangement joins TRBV3-1 (or the pseudogene TRBV3-2) to TRBJ1-3; D remains unclear. This CDR3 reads CASSQVGRTHSGNTIYF. CDR3 DNA sequence: TGTGCCAGCAGCCAAGTTGGGCGGACCCACTCTGGAAACACCATATATTTT.